The source of this T cell receptor beta chain is a study of cytomegalovirus exposure and HLA in healthy donors. Study-wide results and caveats: It was only CMV serostatus that was available as immune exposure information. There was a cluster of highly shared sequence variants that was likely a sequencing artifact. In a later analysis, a missense DCLRE1C variant was linked to TCR beta V- and J-gene trimming. HLA alleles were associated with fewer than 20,000 TCR beta sequences in a later analysis at 0.05 false discovery rate.

PCR employed 60 Vbeta and 13 Jbeta primers. Generated by immunoSEQ multiplex PCR, the TCRdb table keeps only in-frame clones and is missing some. Among 300,000 or so clones listed, almost 85% were seen once. The CDR3 has 17 residues. Looked up from germline, CDR1 is GTSNPN and CDR2 is SVGIG (reference sequence). V trimming: 3 bases; J trimming: 2 bases; junction bases outside the gene matches: 9. A note on this clone: Its antigen is still unknown.

This receptor was obtained from a woman in her 40s in good health and CMV-seropositive. V gene TRBV30 combines with J gene TRBJ1-5; 11 nucleotides match TRBD1. The sequencing sample was made of PBMCs. The CDR3 nucleotides read TGTGCCTGGAGCCCTGGACAGGGGGCATATGGCAATCAGCCCCAGCATTTT. It yields the protein CAWSPGQGAYGNQPQHF.